The present TCR beta chain was sequenced within a study of cytomegalovirus exposure and HLA in healthy donors. Study results and limitations: Follow-up analysis later connected one missense variant in DCLRE1C with trimming of TCR beta V- and J-genes. Later on, analysis showed that most CMV-associated TCR beta chains appeared to be HLA-restricted.

Concerning this clone itself: Its specificity is not known.

With 60 Vbeta and 13 Jbeta primers, the PCR was carried out. The data were produced by immunoSEQ multiplex PCR, yet TCRdb's version contains in-frame clones alone and is incomplete. The repertoire holds about 270,000 clones, just over 85% seen once, with less than 4.5% in the top ten. The V segment lost 4 bases and the J segment 5 bases; nucleotides outside the gene matches: 2. CDR3 length: 13 amino acids. Germline V gives CDR1 MNHEY, CDR2 SMNVEV (reference sequence). This receptor was taken from a man in his forties or fifties in good health and CMV-seropositive. Source material: PBMCs. The chain recombines TRBV27 with TRBJ1-5; TRBD1 matches 7 bases. CDR3 bases: TGTGCCAGCAGTTGGGACAGCCATCAGCCCCAGCATTTT. Protein sequence: CASSWDSHQPQHF.